This entry describes one T cell receptor beta chain. Sequencing was performed with immunoSEQ multiplex PCR; in TCRdb, only in-frame clones are kept and a portion is missing. The sample shows approximately 1,900 clones, approximately 24% of them seen only once. The data are from a study of T cells in localized non-small cell lung cancer. The source of this sequence is a woman aged 40-69 years with stage I lung adenocarcinoma. Sample: lung tumor tissue, taken before any cancer treatment.

The chain's CDR3 is CASRREKGVLNTEAFF. The CDR3 DNA sequence: TGTGCCAGCAGGCGCGAGAAGGGGGTTTTAAACACTGAAGCTTTCTTT. The chain couples TRBV28 to TRBJ1-1; TRBD1 is a possible D gene (6 bases). CDR3 length equals 16 residues. V lost 6 bases and J 2 bases, leaving 19 bases between the germline ends. CDR1 is MDHEN and CDR2 is SYDVKM in the germline V gene.